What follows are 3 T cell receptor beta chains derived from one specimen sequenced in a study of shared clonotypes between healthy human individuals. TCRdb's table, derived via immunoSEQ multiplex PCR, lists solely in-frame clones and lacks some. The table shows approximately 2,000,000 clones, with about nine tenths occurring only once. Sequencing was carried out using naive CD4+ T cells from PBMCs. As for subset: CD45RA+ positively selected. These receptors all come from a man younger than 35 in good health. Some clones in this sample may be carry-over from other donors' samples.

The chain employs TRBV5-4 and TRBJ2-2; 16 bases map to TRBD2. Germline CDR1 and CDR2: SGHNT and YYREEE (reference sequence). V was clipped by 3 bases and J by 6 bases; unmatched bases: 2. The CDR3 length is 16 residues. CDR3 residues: CASSSGLAGGAGELFF. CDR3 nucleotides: TGTGCCAGCAGCTCGGGACTAGCGGGAGGGGCCGGGGAGCTGTTTTTT.

The CDR3 is CASSQVSPGTDTQYF. CDR3 bases: TGCGCCAGCAGCCAAGTATCACCTGGGACAGATACGCAGTATTTT. This chain links TRBV4-1 with TRBJ2-3; no clear D gene. Trimming took off 1 base at V and 3 bases at J, with 11 bases between the two ends. The germline V gene has CDR1 MGHRA and CDR2 YSYEKL. This CDR3 is 15 amino acids long.

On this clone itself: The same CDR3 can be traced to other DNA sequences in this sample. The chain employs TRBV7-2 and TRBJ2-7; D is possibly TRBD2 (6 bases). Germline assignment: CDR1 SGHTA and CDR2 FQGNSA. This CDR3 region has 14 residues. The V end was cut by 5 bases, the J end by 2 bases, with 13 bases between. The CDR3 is CASSLGRSTYEQYF. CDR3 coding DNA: TGTGCCAGCAGCCTCGGGAGAAGTACCTACGAGCAGTACTTC.